This TCR beta chain was observed in a study of OX40 agonist ivuxolimab in advanced cancers. A note on the overall study: The costimulatory receptor OX40 (CD134) was targeted by ivuxolimab, a fully human IgG2 agonistic monoclonal antibody. Prior anti-PD-1, anti-PD-L1 or anti-CTLA-4 therapy was permitted, and approximately 40% of dose-escalation patients had received checkpoint inhibitors. Of the approximately 54 patients in dose escalation, some 19 had hepatocellular carcinoma, about 15 had melanoma, 9 had renal cell carcinoma and 9 had head and neck cancer. The monotherapy dose-escalation portion (N = 52 patients) of the phase I ivuxolimab trial is reported in the paper. Partial responses occurred in three dose-escalation patients, of whom one had hepatocellular carcinoma and two had cutaneous melanoma. The dose-escalation cohort was around 84% male with a mean age of approximately 60 years, ranging from about 23 to 85. Intravenous ivuxolimab was administered to patients every 2 weeks at six dose levels: 0.01, 0.1, 0.3, 1.5, 3 and 10 mg/kg. Peripheral TCRbeta sequencing aimed to test whether ivuxolimab altered TCR sequence diversity and caused clonal T-cell expansion.

Comments on this clone: Its antigen has not been determined. No base quality information exists; no much larger clone differs at one position.

To sequence the TCRbeta CDR3 region, genomic DNA was isolated from the sorted cells. The immunoSEQ Assay was used to sequence the TCRbeta CDR3 regions. Drawn from immuneACCESS, this table holds only the in-frame rearrangements with V and J called that TCRdb kept. Clones are partly lost; checked studies trace under half to an unresolved V gene and leave the rest unexplained. The table for this sample lists over 45,000 clones; about 88% of them were counted only once. Together, the top ten hold around 10% of the sample. The CDR3 runs 13 amino acids, cysteine and phenylalanine included. The entry retains the CDR3 DNA only, 39 bases that are in frame from base 1. The germline V gene encodes CDR1 SNHLY and CDR2 FYNNEI. Clipping removes 8 bases from V and 4 bases from J, with 3 as the unmatched junction base count. Patients with autoimmune disease history or receiving systemic immunosuppression were excluded from the trial. In every dose cohort, peripheral blood was drawn for TCR sequencing at baseline, cycle 4 day 1, and cycle 7 day 1. Samples came from an open-label, multicenter, first-in-human phase I dose-escalation trial of ivuxolimab. Adults with locally advanced or metastatic head and neck squamous cell, hepatocellular, melanoma or renal cell carcinoma were enrolled in the trial. Before TCR sequencing, CD4+ T cells and CD8+ T cells were sorted from peripheral blood as separate populations.

The research as a whole found: On average, CD8+ T cells showed more expanded clones than CD4+ T cells after ivuxolimab. Partial responders in the 0.1-3.0 mg/kg groups had among the lowest normalized peripheral clonal expansion, especially among CD8+ T cells. Low levels of normalized T-cell clonal expansion were also seen in some patients who did not respond. At doses of 0.1 to 3.0 mg/kg, clonal expansion of both CD4+ and CD8+ T cells in blood was seen between baseline and week 6. Antigen specificity was not determined for the clonally expanded peripheral T cells.

The TCR sequence derives from an adult with an advanced solid tumor such as melanoma, head and neck, liver or kidney cancer. The material sequenced was CD4+ or CD8+ T cells sorted from blood, taken in a trial of the OX40 agonist ivuxolimab. Rearrangement joined TRBV2 to TRBJ1-5, with TRBD1 matching 9 junction bases. CDR3 sequence: CASRGQGNQPQHF. The DNA sequence is as follows: TGTGCCAGCCGCGGACAGGGGAATCAGCCCCAGCATTTT.